The 29 T cell receptor beta chains in this list originate from one sample, sequenced in a study of blood T cell repertoires in COVID-19 (dated by TCRdb to between 2020 and 2021). The library was produced with the immunoSEQ multiplex PCR assay. TCRdb stores this immuneACCESS table with in-frame sequences only. Part of the clones is absent; in the studies checked, under half of the shortfall reflects unresolved V genes, and no reason is known for the rest. The sample has 250,000 or so clones on record, 85% to 90% of them singletons. The ten largest clones add up to about 1.7% of the sample. Material: PBMCs or T cells enriched from blood (not recorded which). These receptors were taken from a man in his forties who had recovered from COVID-19.

The V gene is TRBV6-2 or TRBV6-3, the J gene TRBJ1-2, with D perhaps matching TRBD1 (6 bases). The CDR3 is 14 residues long. Looked up from germline, CDR1 is MNHEY and CDR2 is SVGEGT. V lost 0 bases and J 7 bases, leaving 12 bases between the germline ends. The CDR3 is CASSYSYRAGGYTF. The CDR3 DNA is TGTGCCAGCAGTTACTCCTACAGGGCAGGTGGCTACACCTTC.

This chain uses TRBV7-2 with TRBJ1-3; 9 bases agree with TRBD1. The CDR3 loop spans 15 amino acids. Trimming took 8 bases from V and 6 from J; bases not matched to a gene: 11. CDR1 is SGHTA and CDR2 is FQGNSA in the germline V gene. The CDR3: CASGGGQGIVNTIYF. In nucleotides, the CDR3 is TGTGCCAGCGGAGGAGGACAGGGGATAGTAAACACCATATATTTT.

V gene TRBV9 combines with J gene TRBJ2-1; 7 nucleotides agree with TRBD2. The germline CDR1 and CDR2 sequences are SGDLS and YYNGEE. The CDR3 loop spans 16 amino acids. Trimming removed 4 bases from V and 0 bases from J; junction bases left unmatched: 7. As DNA, the CDR3 is TGTGCCAGCAGCTCCGAGCGGGGCTTCTCCTACAATGAGCAGTTCTTC. This translates into CASSSERGFSYNEQFF. Full variable domain (outside the CDR3, taken from reference TRBV9 and TRBJ2-1): DSGVTQTPKHLITATGQRVTLRCSPRSGDLSVYWYQQSLDQGLQFLIQYYNGEERAKGNILERFSAQQFPDLHSELNLSSLELGDSALYFCASSSERGFSYNEQFFGPGTRLTVL.

This clone was seen a few times. The chain uses TRBV28 and TRBJ1-2, with D possibly matching TRBD1 (5 bases). V was clipped by 2 bases and J by 3 bases, with 7 bases between them. Germline lookup yields CDR1 MDHEN and CDR2 SYDVKM. This CDR3 has 13 residues. In nucleotides, the CDR3 is TGTGCCAGCAGTTTAGTCAGGGACTATGGCTACACCTTC. This codes for CASSLVRDYGYTF.

The rearrangement links TRBV25-1 to TRBJ1-4; D unclear. From germline, CDR1 is MGHDK and CDR2 SYGVNS. Deletions cut 2 bases from V and 0 bases from J, with 16 bases between. The CDR3 length is 18 residues. CDR3 loop: CASSERTRVSATNEKLFF. CDR3 nucleotides: TGTGCCAGCAGTGAACGCACCCGGGTCAGTGCAACTAATGAAAAACTGTTTTTT.

The rearrangement links TRBV18 to TRBJ1-4; TRBD1 matches at 7 bases. Trimming removed 2 bases from V and 7 bases from J; junction bases left unmatched: 4. The CDR3 loop spans 14 amino acids. Germline V gives CDR1 KGHSH, CDR2 LQKENI. The CDR3 region is CASSPDRATEKLFF. CDR3 DNA sequence: TGTGCCAGCTCACCAGACAGGGCGACTGAAAAACTGTTTTTT.

CDR3 coding DNA: TGTGCCAGCAGTATGACCGGGACAGCCTATGGCTACACCTTC. It specifies CASSMTGTAYGYTF. V and J are TRBV6-5 and TRBJ1-2, with 7 bases that match TRBD1. With V trimmed by 5 bases and J by 4 bases, 7 bases remained unmatched. The CDR3 is 14 amino acids. Germline V gene lookup returns CDR1 MNHEY and CDR2 SVGAGI.

The chain employs TRBV7-6 and TRBJ2-5, with D unclear. This CDR3 is 13 amino acids long. Trimming removed 3 bases from V and 1 base from J, with 6 bases in between. Germline V gene sequence: CDR1 SGHVS, CDR2 FNYEAQ. The CDR3 region has the DNA TGTGCCAGCAGCTTCTCGGGCCAAGAGACCCAGTACTTC. Translation gives CASSFSGQETQYF. The full variable domain, in which reference TRBV7-6 and TRBJ2-5 provide the parts outside the CDR3, is GAGVSQSPRYKVTKRGQDVALRCDPISGHVSLYWYRQALGQGPEFLTYFNYEAQQDKSGLPNDRFSAERPEGSISTLTIQRTEQRDSAMYRCASSFSGQETQYFGPGTRLLVL.

The V gene is TRBV11-2, the J gene TRBJ2-1; 9 bases agree with TRBD1. Per germline, CDR1 SGHAT and CDR2 FQNNGV. V lost 4 bases, J lost 2 bases, and 3 bases stayed unmatched. This CDR3 has 15 amino acids. CDR3: CASSSGQGAYNEQFF. DNA of the CDR3: TGTGCCAGCAGCTCGGGACAGGGCGCCTACAATGAGCAGTTCTTC.

This chain links TRBV30 with TRBJ2-7, with 8 bases that match TRBD2. CDR1 GTSNPN and CDR2 SVGIG come from the germline V gene (reference sequence). The CDR3 totals 12 residues. V lost 1 base to trimming and J lost 6 bases; unmatched junction nucleotides: 2. DNA of the CDR3: TGTGCCTGGAGTGCCGGGAGGGGCGAGCAGTACTTC. Its translation is CAWSAGRGEQYF.

The chain combines TRBV13 with TRBJ2-7; 7 bases agree with TRBD2. Germline lookup yields CDR1 PRHDT and CDR2 FYEKMQ (reference sequence). The junction had 5 bases not matched to a gene; V was cut back by 0 bases and J by 6 bases. The CDR3 is made up of 14 amino acids. The CDR3 nucleotides read TGTGCCAGCAGCTTAGGGCGGGGGTTGGGCGAGCAGTACTTC. Translating gives CASSLGRGLGEQYF.

The chain combines TRBV5-1 with TRBJ1-1, with unresolved D. CDR3 length equals 15 residues. Germline lookup yields CDR1 SGHRS and CDR2 YFSETQ. Trimming cost V 0 bases and J 4 bases, with 13 bases left between them. The CDR3 region has the DNA TGCGCCAGCAGCTTGGCTGGGGAAGAGGGCACTGAAGCTTTCTTT. Translated: CASSLAGEEGTEAFF.

V and J are TRBV7-2 and TRBJ2-2; 7 positions match TRBD1. Looked up from germline, CDR1 is SGHTA and CDR2 is FQGNSA. Trimming removed 6 bases from V and 4 bases from J; junction bases left unmatched: 14. The CDR3 totals 17 residues. The CDR3 loop reads CASRRPGTVKGTGELFF. In nucleotides, the CDR3 is TGTGCCAGCAGGAGGCCTGGGACAGTAAAAGGCACCGGGGAGCTGTTTTTT.

The rearrangement uses TRBV5-4 and TRBJ1-6; D is ambiguous. The CDR3 has 13 amino acids. The germline gives CDR1 SGHNT, CDR2 YYREEE (reference sequence). V lost 4 bases to trimming and J lost 7 bases, with 9 bases between them. This CDR3 reads CASSPTGNSPLHF. The CDR3 region has the DNA TGTGCCAGCAGCCCTACCGGGAATTCACCCCTCCACTTT.

This clone was seen a single time. The chain has TRBV3-1 (or the pseudogene TRBV3-2) and TRBJ1-6; D is unresolved. V lost 1 base to trimming and J lost 8 bases, with 9 bases between them. This CDR3 region has 14 residues. The V gene's germline CDR1 is LGHDT and CDR2 YNNKEL (reference sequence). CDR3 in DNA: TGTGCCAGCAGCCAAGGAGGGTTTGATTCACCCCTCCACTTT. This gives the protein CASSQGGFDSPLHF.

The rearrangement links TRBV19 to TRBJ1-2; possibly TRBD1 for D (5 bases). Germline assignment: CDR1 LNHDA and CDR2 SQIVND (reference sequence). The ends were cut back, 3 bases at V and 2 bases at J, with 7 bases in the middle. This CDR3 contains 13 residues. The CDR3 spells CASSIQGNYGYTF. CDR3 coding DNA: TGTGCCAGTAGTATTCAGGGCAACTATGGCTACACCTTC. The full variable domain, completed using reference TRBV19 and TRBJ1-2, is DGGITQSPKYLFRKEGQNVTLSCEQNLNHDAMYWYRQDPGQGLRLIYYSQIVNDFQKGDIAEGYSVSREKKESFPLTVTSAQKNPTAFYLCASSIQGNYGYTFGSGTRLTVV.

In DNA, the CDR3 is TGCGCCAGCAGCCCGGACACCGTGAACACTGAAGCTTTCTTT. Translated, it gives CASSPDTVNTEAFF. The chain carries TRBV5-1 and TRBJ1-1; possibly TRBD1 for D (5 bases). The CDR3 has 14 residues. V was trimmed by 4 bases and J by 0 bases, leaving 10 bases between them. In germline, CDR1 is SGHRS, CDR2 YFSETQ.

This chain joins TRBV29-1 and TRBJ1-4; D unresolved. V was pared by 1 base and J by 8 bases, with 5 bases between. Germline lookup yields CDR1 SQVTM and CDR2 ANQGSEA. The CDR3 has 11 amino acids. Here the CDR3 reads CSVEVGEKLFF. The CDR3 coding sequence is TGCAGCGTTGAAGTTGGCGAAAAACTGTTTTTT.

This clone was seen a handful of times. The chain joins TRBV6-6 to TRBJ2-7; 7 bases align to TRBD2. The CDR3 sequence is 15 residues long. The germline CDR1 and CDR2 sequences are MNHNY and SVGAGI (reference sequence). V was pared by 5 bases and J by 6 bases, with 13 bases of the junction left unmatched. The CDR3 DNA follows: TGTGCCAGCAGTCTATATGAGCGCGGGAGCTCCGAGCAGTACTTC. Its protein product is CASSLYERGSSEQYF.

This clone was recorded only once. The V gene is TRBV3-1 (or the pseudogene TRBV3-2), the J gene TRBJ2-7; 7 bases align to TRBD2. Losses at the gene ends were 4 bases for V and 3 bases for J; bases not matched to a gene: 9. The length of the CDR3 is 15 residues. The V gene's germline CDR1 is LGHDT and CDR2 YNNKEL (reference sequence). The CDR3 loop is CASSLFLGGSYEQYF. In DNA, the CDR3 is TGTGCCAGCAGCCTTTTTTTGGGCGGGAGCTACGAGCAGTACTTC.

This chain uses TRBV25-1 with TRBJ2-3, with no clear D. V shed 4 bases and J shed 6 bases, with 8 bases lying between them. The CDR3 loop spans 12 amino acids. Germline V gene lookup returns CDR1 MGHDK and CDR2 SYGVNS. The CDR3, as DNA: TGTGCCAGCAGTGCGCGCAGGGATACGCAGTATTTT. The encoded protein is CASSARRDTQYF.

The rearrangement uses TRBV3-1 (or the pseudogene TRBV3-2) and TRBJ2-7; 7 bases match TRBD2. The CDR3 has 15 amino acids. J was trimmed by 0 bases and V by 4 bases; bases with no gene match: 6. Germline V gene sequence: CDR1 LGHDT, CDR2 YNNKEL (reference sequence). The CDR3, as DNA: TGTGCCAGCAGCCTACTAGCGAGTAGCTCCTACGAGCAGTACTTC. Its protein is CASSLLASSSYEQYF.

The chain is built from TRBV30 and TRBJ1-3; D is undetermined. Trimming took 2 bases from V and 1 from J, leaving 6 bases between them. Germline V gene sequence: CDR1 GTSNPN, CDR2 SVGIG (reference sequence). The CDR3 length is 13 residues. CDR3 sequence (DNA): TGTGCCTGGAGTCGGGTTTCTGGAAACACCATATATTTT. Translating gives CAWSRVSGNTIYF.

A single count supports this clone. J is TRBJ1-6 and V is TRBV3-1 (or the pseudogene TRBV3-2), with TRBD1 identical over 9 bases. V dropped 5 bases and J dropped 7; count of bases not matched to a gene: 3. The CDR3 is made up of 14 amino acids. Germline V gene sequence: CDR1 LGHDT, CDR2 YNNKEL (reference sequence). The CDR3 nucleotides read TGTGCCAGCAGCTATGGACAGGGGAATTCACCCCTCCACTTT. This translates into CASSYGQGNSPLHF.

The CDR3 DNA reads TGTGCCACCGGGACAGTTAGCACAGATACGCAGTATTTT. Translated, it gives CATGTVSTDTQYF. This chain uses TRBV28 with TRBJ2-3; TRBD1 agrees at 7 bases. The V segment lost 10 bases and the J segment 0 bases; nucleotides outside the gene matches: 4. This CDR3 has 13 residues. Germline-derived CDR1 and CDR2 are MDHEN and SYDVKM.

The rearrangement joins TRBV25-1 to TRBJ2-7, with 9 bases that match TRBD1. The CDR3 has 14 amino acids. J was trimmed by 5 bases and V by 4 bases; bases with no gene match: 6. Per germline, CDR1 MGHDK and CDR2 SYGVNS. DNA of the CDR3: TGTGCCAGCAGTGGCCCGGGACAGGGCCACGAGCAGTACTTC. Its translation: CASSGPGQGHEQYF.

The chain joins TRBV5-1 to TRBJ2-7, with 12 bases aligning to TRBD2. Germline CDR1 SGHRS, CDR2 YFSETQ. This CDR3 contains 16 residues. Losses at the gene ends were 5 bases for V and 0 bases for J; bases not matched to a gene: 6. The CDR3 DNA sequence: TGCGCCAGCAGTCCACGGACTAGCGGGGCCTCCTACGAGCAGTACTTC. Protein: CASSPRTSGASYEQYF.

CDR3 nucleotide sequence: TGTGCCAGTAGTACGGACAGGGACACTGAAGCTTTCTTT. Translation: CASSTDRDTEAFF. The chain recombines TRBV19 with TRBJ1-1; 8 bases fit TRBD1. Per germline, CDR1 LNHDA and CDR2 SQIVND (reference sequence). The trim removed 4 bases at V and 3 bases at J, leaving 1 base unmatched. The CDR3 is made up of 13 amino acids.

The table lists this clone with a few counts. The chain links TRBV6-5 to TRBJ2-6; a possible D gene is TRBD2 (5 bases). The germline V gene has CDR1 MNHEY and CDR2 SVGAGI. V was clipped by 7 bases and J by 0 bases, with 10 bases between them. This CDR3 has 15 amino acids. CDR3 amino acids: CASTGLNSGANVLTF. The DNA of the CDR3 is TGTGCCAGCACCGGACTGAACTCTGGGGCCAACGTCCTGACTTTC.